These 27 T cell receptor beta chains originate from one sample sequenced in a study of OX40 agonist ivuxolimab in advanced cancers. The data were produced by immunoSEQ multiplex PCR, yet TCRdb's version contains in-frame clones alone and is incomplete. The sample consists of tens of thousands of clones, just over 90% of them appearing once. The source was CD4+ or CD8+ T cells sorted from blood, collected in a trial of the OX40 agonist ivuxolimab. The receptors come from an adult with an advanced solid tumor such as melanoma, head and neck, liver or kidney cancer.

The rearrangement uses TRBV27 and TRBJ1-5; TRBD1 is a possible D gene (6 bases). With 6 bases removed from V and 3 bases from J, the gap between germline ends came to 12 bases. Per the germline V gene, CDR1 is MNHEY and CDR2 is SMNVEV (reference sequence). CDR3 length: 14 amino acids. Written as DNA, the CDR3 is TGTGCCAGCAGCACAGGGAAGTCCAATCAGCCCCAGCATTTT. The encoded protein is CASSTGKSNQPQHF.

This chain uses TRBV7-9 with TRBJ1-1; D is ambiguous. Germline assignment: CDR1 SEHNR and CDR2 FQNEAQ (reference sequence). The V end lost 1 base, the J end lost 8 bases, and 11 bases lay between the germline ends. The CDR3 spans 13 residues. The CDR3 nucleotides read TGTGCCAGCAGCTTAGAGGCGGCAGGAGAAGCTTTCTTT. Protein sequence: CASSLEAAGEAFF.

This chain connects TRBV9 to TRBJ2-3; D possibly corresponds to TRBD1 (5 bases). Trimming left V 0 bases short and J 0 bases short, with 17 bases between. CDR3 length: 18 residues. Germline assignment: CDR1 SGDLS and CDR2 YYNGEE. The CDR3 DNA is TGTGCCAGCAGCGTAGAAGGGGTGTTACGGGCCAGCACAGATACGCAGTATTTT. This gives the protein CASSVEGVLRASTDTQYF.

The V gene is TRBV6-1, the J gene TRBJ1-1, with no clear D. Germline V gene lookup returns CDR1 MNHNS and CDR2 SASEGT. The V and J ends lost 11 bases and 3 bases respectively, with 7 bases between them. This CDR3 is 10 amino acids long. The DNA of the CDR3 is TGTGCCTCCTGGGACACTGAAGCTTTCTTT. Amino acids: CASWDTEAFF.

This chain uses TRBV6-6 with TRBJ1-1, with 7 bases lining up with TRBD1. This CDR3 has 14 amino acids. Germline CDR1 and CDR2: MNHNY and SVGAGI (reference sequence). The V segment lost 6 bases and the J segment 6 bases; nucleotides outside the gene matches: 10. The CDR3, as DNA: TGTGCCAGCAGGTCTTTGACAGGGATCGCTGAAGCTTTCTTT. Protein: CASRSLTGIAEAFF.

The gene calls are TRBV29-1 and TRBJ2-1; TRBD2 aligns across 14 bases. The CDR3 extends over 14 amino acids. The J segment lost 9 bases and the V segment lost 5 bases, leaving 6 bases of the junction unmatched. Germline V gene sequence: CDR1 SQVTM, CDR2 ANQGSEA. The CDR3: CSVKGLAGALEQFF. CDR3 nucleotide sequence: TGCAGCGTTAAGGGACTAGCGGGGGCGCTTGAGCAGTTCTTC.

The V and J genes are TRBV5-1 and TRBJ2-3, with D tentatively TRBD1 or TRBD2 (5 bases each). The CDR3 length is 16 residues. The V and J ends lost 2 bases and 0 bases respectively, with 13 bases between them. Germline CDR1 reads SGHRS; CDR2 reads YFSETQ. The CDR3 region is CASSFFGGASTDTQYF. The CDR3 DNA reads as TGCGCCAGCAGCTTTTTTGGGGGAGCTAGCACAGATACGCAGTATTTT.

V and J are TRBV27 and TRBJ2-7, with D possibly called TRBD1 or TRBD2 (5 bases each). The germline V gene has CDR1 MNHEY and CDR2 SMNVEV (reference sequence). Trimming stripped 3 bases from V and 3 bases from J, with 9 bases between. The CDR3 runs to 13 residues. The DNA of the CDR3 is TGTGCCAGCAGTTTCAGTGGGGGCTACGAGCAGTACTTC. Amino acids: CASSFSGGYEQYF.

This sequence joins TRBV7-9 and TRBJ2-7; 9 nucleotides align to TRBD2. V was pared by 3 bases and J by 3 bases, with 9 bases of the junction left unmatched. The length of the CDR3 is 16 residues. Germline V CDR1 and CDR2: SEHNR, FQNEAQ (reference sequence). The CDR3 is CASSLLDWTSDYEQYF. The CDR3 nucleotides read TGTGCCAGCAGCTTGCTTGATTGGACTAGCGACTACGAGCAGTACTTC.

J is TRBJ1-2 and V is TRBV29-1; no clear D gene. The CDR3 is made up of 13 amino acids. V was shortened by 2 bases and J by 0 bases, with 7 bases between the two germline ends. In germline, CDR1 is SQVTM, CDR2 ANQGSEA. The CDR3 DNA sequence: TGCAGCGTTGAAACTGGGACTAACTATGGCTACACCTTC. This gives the protein CSVETGTNYGYTF.

This chain joins TRBV7-9 and TRBJ2-7; D not resolved. The CDR3 is made up of 13 amino acids. V dropped 7 bases and J dropped 0 bases, with 10 bases sitting between them. The germline CDR1 and CDR2 sequences are SEHNR and FQNEAQ (reference sequence). For the CDR3, the DNA is TGTGCCAGCACCAACGGAGACTCCTACGAGCAGTACTTC. This translates into CASTNGDSYEQYF.

This rearrangement joins TRBV27 to TRBJ2-7; D remains ambiguous. The V end lost 2 bases, the J end lost 3 bases, and 11 bases lay between the germline ends. The germline V gene has CDR1 MNHEY and CDR2 SMNVEV (reference sequence). CDR3 length: 14 amino acids. In nucleotides, the CDR3 is TGTGCCAGCAGTTTAAGGGATATGGGCTACGAGCAGTACTTC. Residues: CASSLRDMGYEQYF.

V is TRBV27 and J is TRBJ2-3; 13 bases fit TRBD2. Trimming at V came to 4 bases and at J to 1 base, leaving 2 bases not matched to a gene. There are 16 residues in the CDR3. Germline V gene sequence: CDR1 MNHEY, CDR2 SMNVEV (reference sequence). This CDR3 reads CASSYGTSGGTDTQYF. The CDR3 region has the DNA TGTGCCAGCAGTTACGGGACTAGCGGGGGCACAGATACGCAGTATTTT.

V gene TRBV5-4 combines with J gene TRBJ2-1; TRBD1 matches at 7 bases. The germline gives CDR1 SGHNT, CDR2 YYREEE (reference sequence). This CDR3 spans 15 amino acids. The junction had 8 bases not matched to a gene; V was cut back by 0 bases and J by 8 bases. In nucleotides, the CDR3 is TGTGCCAGCAGCTTGGAGGTGACAGGGTGGGATGAGCAGTTCTTC. Translating it yields CASSLEVTGWDEQFF.

V is TRBV27 and J is TRBJ1-5; maybe TRBD1 (5 bases). Germline V lookup: CDR1 MNHEY, CDR2 SMNVEV (reference sequence). The V end was cut by 2 bases, the J end by 2 bases, with 10 bases between. CDR3 length: 15 amino acids. The CDR3 bases are TGTGCCAGCAGTTTAAGCGGGGGGGGCAATCAGCCCCAGCATTTT. Encoded protein: CASSLSGGGNQPQHF.

This clone appeared once. The V call is TRBV27, the J call TRBJ2-2, with 13 bases aligning to TRBD2. The J segment lost 4 bases and the V segment lost 5 bases, leaving 10 bases of the junction unmatched. This CDR3 region has 18 residues. Germline V gene sequence: CDR1 MNHEY, CDR2 SMNVEV (reference sequence). The CDR3 coding sequence is TGTGCCAGCAGTATTCTACTAGCGGGGGGGCCGGGCACCGGGGAGCTGTTTTTT. Translation gives CASSILLAGGPGTGELFF.

This clone was detected once. This chain connects TRBV4-1 to TRBJ1-2; 7 bases map to TRBD1. CDR1 MGHRA and CDR2 YSYEKL come from the germline V gene. V lost 3 bases to trimming and J lost 2 bases; unmatched junction nucleotides: 3. The CDR3 extends over 14 amino acids. CDR3 coding DNA: TGCGCCAGCAGCCACTCGGGACAGAACTATGGCTACACCTTC. Protein sequence: CASSHSGQNYGYTF.

The chain links TRBV10-3 to TRBJ2-7; TRBD1 might be the D (5 bases). Germline V CDR1 and CDR2: ENHRY, SYGVKD. V was cut by 6 bases and J by 4 bases, with 19 bases left in between. The CDR3 runs 15 residues. CDR3 nucleotide sequence: TGTGCCATCAGCCCTGACAGCGTTTCGTCGTACGAGCAGTACTTC. It encodes CAISPDSVSSYEQYF.

The chain couples TRBV13 to TRBJ2-7, with 8 bases that match TRBD1. This CDR3 contains 15 residues. V shed 4 bases, J shed 0 bases, and the junction held 5 bases outside the gene matches. CDR1 and CDR2 (germline): PRHDT, FYEKMQ (reference sequence). The CDR3 DNA reads as TGTGCCAGCAGCTCAAGGACAGGGCTCTCCTACGAGCAGTACTTC. Its protein is CASSSRTGLSYEQYF.

The rearrangement links TRBV6-5 to TRBJ2-2; D is possibly TRBD1 or TRBD2 (6 bases each). Germline values: CDR1 MNHEY, CDR2 SVGAGI. Trimming left V 10 bases short and J 6 bases short, with 18 bases between. This CDR3 comprises 14 residues. In nucleotides, the CDR3 is TGTGCCATGCCGTTAGGGGGGCCTGCCGGGGAGCTGTTTTTT. This translates into CAMPLGGPAGELFF.

V usage is TRBV27 and J usage is TRBJ2-1; D is possibly TRBD1 (6 bases). The CDR3 is 15 amino acids. Germline CDR1 reads MNHEY; CDR2 reads SMNVEV (reference sequence). Trimming took 4 bases from V and 4 from J, leaving 14 bases between them. This CDR3 is CASSSAGDGYNEQFF. The CDR3 DNA reads as TGTGCCAGCAGTTCCGCAGGGGATGGGTACAATGAGCAGTTCTTC.

The chain uses TRBV6-6 and TRBJ1-1, with D uncertain. Per germline, CDR1 MNHNY and CDR2 SVGAGI (reference sequence). Trimming left V 11 bases short and J 3 bases short, with 7 bases between. The CDR3 spans 10 residues. The CDR3 here is CASWDTEAFF. CDR3 bases: TGTGCCTCCTGGGACACTGAAGCTTTCTTT.

The rearrangement joins TRBV2 to TRBJ1-1; TRBD1 matches 8 bases. The length of the CDR3 is 14 residues. The V gene end was trimmed by 5 bases and the J gene end by 4 bases; junction bases not matched to a gene: 6. Germline V gives CDR1 SNHLY, CDR2 FYNNEI. CDR3 loop: CASSRTTGGTEAFF. CDR3 sequence (DNA): TGTGCCAGCAGTCGCACTACAGGGGGCACTGAAGCTTTCTTT.

The chain has TRBV11-2 and TRBJ2-7, with D perhaps matching TRBD1 or TRBD2 (9 bases each). CDR3 length: 16 residues. V was clipped by 5 bases and J by 7 bases, with 24 bases between them. Per germline, CDR1 SGHAT and CDR2 FQNNGV. The CDR3 spells CASSPFLAGQGMEQYF. The CDR3 DNA reads as TGTGCCAGCAGCCCTTTCCTAGCGGGACAGGGCATGGAGCAGTACTTC.

This chain joins TRBV11-2 and TRBJ1-3, with D possibly matching TRBD1 (5 bases). V shed 3 bases and J shed 0 bases, with 15 bases lying between them. This CDR3 has 17 amino acids. Germline values: CDR1 SGHAT, CDR2 FQNNGV. The CDR3 loop is CASSLSGTIRSGNTIYF. The CDR3 DNA follows: TGTGCCAGCAGCTTGTCAGGGACGATACGCTCTGGAAACACCATATATTTT.

The chain joins TRBV13 to TRBJ1-3, with 10 bases aligning to TRBD1. CDR3 size: 15 residues. Trimming removed 4 bases from V and 3 bases from J; junction bases left unmatched: 3. CDR1 PRHDT and CDR2 FYEKMQ come from the germline V gene (reference sequence). The CDR3 protein is CASSWGTGVGNTIYF. CDR3 sequence (DNA): TGTGCCAGCAGCTGGGGGACAGGGGTTGGAAACACCATATATTTT.

V and J are TRBV7-9 and TRBJ1-4; D is ambiguous. CDR3 length: 14 residues. Germline lookup yields CDR1 SEHNR and CDR2 FQNEAQ (reference sequence). Trimming shortened V by 0 bases and J by 4 bases, and 6 bases separated the two germline ends. CDR3: CASSLAVNNEKLFF. DNA of the CDR3: TGTGCCAGCAGCTTAGCAGTAAATAATGAAAAACTGTTTTTT.